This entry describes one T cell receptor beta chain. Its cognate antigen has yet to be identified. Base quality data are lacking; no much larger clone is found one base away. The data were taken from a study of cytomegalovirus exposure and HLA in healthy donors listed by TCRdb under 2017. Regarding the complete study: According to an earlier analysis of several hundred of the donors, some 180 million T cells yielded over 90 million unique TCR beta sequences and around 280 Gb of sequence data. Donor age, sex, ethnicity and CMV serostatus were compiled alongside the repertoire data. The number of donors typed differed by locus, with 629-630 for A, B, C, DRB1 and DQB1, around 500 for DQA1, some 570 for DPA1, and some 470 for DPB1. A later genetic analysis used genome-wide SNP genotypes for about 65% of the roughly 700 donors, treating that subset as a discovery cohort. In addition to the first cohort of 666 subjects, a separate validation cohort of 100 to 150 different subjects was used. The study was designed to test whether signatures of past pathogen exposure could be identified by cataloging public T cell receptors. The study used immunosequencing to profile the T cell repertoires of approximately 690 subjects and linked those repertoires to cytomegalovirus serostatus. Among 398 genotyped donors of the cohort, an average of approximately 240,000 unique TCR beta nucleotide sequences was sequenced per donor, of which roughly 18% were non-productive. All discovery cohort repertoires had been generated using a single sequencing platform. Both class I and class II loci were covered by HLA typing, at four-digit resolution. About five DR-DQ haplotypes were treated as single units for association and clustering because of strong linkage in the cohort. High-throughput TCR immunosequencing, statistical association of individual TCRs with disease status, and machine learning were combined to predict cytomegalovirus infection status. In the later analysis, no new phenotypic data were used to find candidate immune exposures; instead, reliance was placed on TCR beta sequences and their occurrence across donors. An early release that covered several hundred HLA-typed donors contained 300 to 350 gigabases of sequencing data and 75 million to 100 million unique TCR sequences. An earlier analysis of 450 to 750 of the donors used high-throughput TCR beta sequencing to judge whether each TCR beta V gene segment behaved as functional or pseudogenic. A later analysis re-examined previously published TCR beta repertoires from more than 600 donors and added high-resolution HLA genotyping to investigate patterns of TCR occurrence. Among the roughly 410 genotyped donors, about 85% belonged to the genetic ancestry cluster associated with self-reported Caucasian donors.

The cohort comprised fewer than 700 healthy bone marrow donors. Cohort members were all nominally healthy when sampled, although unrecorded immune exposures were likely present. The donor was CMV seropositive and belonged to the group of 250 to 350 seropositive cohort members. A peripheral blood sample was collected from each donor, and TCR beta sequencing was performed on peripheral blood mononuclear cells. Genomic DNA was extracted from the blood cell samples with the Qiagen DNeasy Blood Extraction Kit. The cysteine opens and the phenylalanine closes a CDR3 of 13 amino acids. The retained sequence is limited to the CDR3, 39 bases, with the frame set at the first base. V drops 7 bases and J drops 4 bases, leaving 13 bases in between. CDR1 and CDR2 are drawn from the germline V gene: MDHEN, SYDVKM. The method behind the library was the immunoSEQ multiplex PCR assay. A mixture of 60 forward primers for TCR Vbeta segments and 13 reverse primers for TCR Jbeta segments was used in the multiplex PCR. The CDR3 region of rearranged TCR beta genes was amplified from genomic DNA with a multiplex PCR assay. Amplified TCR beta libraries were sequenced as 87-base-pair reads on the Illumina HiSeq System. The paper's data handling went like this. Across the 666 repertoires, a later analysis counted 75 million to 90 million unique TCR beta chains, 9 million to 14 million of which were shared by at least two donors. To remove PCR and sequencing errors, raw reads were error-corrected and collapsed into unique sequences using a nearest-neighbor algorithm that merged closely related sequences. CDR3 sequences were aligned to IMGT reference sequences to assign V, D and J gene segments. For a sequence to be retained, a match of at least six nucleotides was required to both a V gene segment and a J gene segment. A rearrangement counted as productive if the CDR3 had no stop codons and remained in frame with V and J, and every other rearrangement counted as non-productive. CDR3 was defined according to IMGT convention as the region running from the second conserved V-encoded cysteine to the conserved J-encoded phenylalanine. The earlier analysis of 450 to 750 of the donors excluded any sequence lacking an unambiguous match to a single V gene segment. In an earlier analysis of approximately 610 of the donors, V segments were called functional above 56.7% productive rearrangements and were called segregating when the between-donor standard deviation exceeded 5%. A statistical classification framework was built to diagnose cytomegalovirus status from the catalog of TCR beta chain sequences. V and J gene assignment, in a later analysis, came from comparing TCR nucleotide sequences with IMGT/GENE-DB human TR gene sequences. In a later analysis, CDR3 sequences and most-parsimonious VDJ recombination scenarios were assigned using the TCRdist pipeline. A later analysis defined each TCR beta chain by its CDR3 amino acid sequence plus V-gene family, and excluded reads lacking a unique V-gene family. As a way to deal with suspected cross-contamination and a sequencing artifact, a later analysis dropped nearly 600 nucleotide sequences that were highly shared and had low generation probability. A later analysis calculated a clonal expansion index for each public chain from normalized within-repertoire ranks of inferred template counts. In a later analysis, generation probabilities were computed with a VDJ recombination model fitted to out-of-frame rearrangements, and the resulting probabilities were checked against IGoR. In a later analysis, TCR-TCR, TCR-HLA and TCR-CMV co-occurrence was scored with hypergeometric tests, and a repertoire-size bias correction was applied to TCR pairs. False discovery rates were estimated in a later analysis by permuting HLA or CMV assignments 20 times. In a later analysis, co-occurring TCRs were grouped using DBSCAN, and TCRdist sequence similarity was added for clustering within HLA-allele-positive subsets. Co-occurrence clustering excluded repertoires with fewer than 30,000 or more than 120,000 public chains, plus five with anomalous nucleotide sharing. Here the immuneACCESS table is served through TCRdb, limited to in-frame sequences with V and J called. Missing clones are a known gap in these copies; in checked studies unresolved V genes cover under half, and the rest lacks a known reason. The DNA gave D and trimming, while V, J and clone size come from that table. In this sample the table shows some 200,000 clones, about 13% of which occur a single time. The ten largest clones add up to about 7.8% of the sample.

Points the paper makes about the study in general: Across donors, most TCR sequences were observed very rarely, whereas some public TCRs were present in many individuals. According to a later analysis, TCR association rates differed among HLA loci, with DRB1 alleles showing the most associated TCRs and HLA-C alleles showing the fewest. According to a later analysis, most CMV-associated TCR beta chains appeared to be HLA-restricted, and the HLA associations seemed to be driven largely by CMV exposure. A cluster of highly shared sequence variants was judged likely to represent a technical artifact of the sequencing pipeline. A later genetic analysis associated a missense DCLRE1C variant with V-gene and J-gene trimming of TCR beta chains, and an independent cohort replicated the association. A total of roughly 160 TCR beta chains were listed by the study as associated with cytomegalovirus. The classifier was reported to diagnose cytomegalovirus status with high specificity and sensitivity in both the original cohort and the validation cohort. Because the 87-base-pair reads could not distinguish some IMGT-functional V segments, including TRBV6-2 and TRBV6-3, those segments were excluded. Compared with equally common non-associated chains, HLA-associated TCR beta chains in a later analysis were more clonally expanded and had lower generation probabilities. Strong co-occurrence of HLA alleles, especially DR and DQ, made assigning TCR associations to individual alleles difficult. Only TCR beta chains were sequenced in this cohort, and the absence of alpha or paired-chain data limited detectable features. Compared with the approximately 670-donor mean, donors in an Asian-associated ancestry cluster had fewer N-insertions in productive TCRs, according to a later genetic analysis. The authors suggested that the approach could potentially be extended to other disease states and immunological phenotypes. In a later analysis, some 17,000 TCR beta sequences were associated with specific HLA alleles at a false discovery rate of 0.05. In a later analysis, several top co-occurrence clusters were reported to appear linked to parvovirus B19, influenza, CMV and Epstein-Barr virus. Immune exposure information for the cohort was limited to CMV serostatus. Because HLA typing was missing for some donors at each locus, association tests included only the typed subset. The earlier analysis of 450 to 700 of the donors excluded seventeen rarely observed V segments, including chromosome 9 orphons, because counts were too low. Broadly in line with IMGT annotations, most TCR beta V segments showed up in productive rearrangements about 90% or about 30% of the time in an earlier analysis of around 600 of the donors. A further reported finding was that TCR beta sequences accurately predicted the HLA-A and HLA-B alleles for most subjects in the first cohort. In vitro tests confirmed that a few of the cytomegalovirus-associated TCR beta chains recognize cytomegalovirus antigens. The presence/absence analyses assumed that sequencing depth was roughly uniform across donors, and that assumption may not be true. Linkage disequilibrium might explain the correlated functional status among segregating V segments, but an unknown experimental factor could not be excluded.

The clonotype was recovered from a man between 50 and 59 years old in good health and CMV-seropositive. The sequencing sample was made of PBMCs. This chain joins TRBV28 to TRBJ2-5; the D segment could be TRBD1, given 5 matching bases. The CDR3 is CASIGRVAETQYF. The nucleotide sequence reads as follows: TGTGCCAGCATCGGCAGGGTAGCAGAGACCCAGTACTTC.